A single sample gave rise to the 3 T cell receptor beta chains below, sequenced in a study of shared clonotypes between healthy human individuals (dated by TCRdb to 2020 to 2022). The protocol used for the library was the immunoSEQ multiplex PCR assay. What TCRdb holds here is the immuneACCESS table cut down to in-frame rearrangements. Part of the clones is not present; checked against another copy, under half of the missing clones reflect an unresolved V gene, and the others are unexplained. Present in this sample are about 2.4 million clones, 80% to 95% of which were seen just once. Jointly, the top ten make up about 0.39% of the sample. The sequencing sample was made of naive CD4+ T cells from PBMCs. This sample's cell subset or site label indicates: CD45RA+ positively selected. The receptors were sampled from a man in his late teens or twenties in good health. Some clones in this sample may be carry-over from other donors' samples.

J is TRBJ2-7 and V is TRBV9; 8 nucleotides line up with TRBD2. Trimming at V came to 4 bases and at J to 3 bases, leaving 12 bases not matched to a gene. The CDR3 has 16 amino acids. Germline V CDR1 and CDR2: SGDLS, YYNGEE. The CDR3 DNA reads TGTGCCAGCAGCCCCCGGGGGGGGACTATGTACTACGAGCAGTACTTC. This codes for CASSPRGGTMYYEQYF.

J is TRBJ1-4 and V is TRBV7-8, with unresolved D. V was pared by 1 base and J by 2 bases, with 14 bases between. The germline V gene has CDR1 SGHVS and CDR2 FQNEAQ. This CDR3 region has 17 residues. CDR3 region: CASSLVAYRGTNEKLFF. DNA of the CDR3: TGTGCCAGCAGCTTAGTAGCCTACCGCGGGACTAATGAAAAACTGTTTTTT. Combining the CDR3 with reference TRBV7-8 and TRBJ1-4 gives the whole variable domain GAGVSQSPRYKVAKRGQDVALRCDPISGHVSLFWYQQALGQGPEFLTYFQNEAQLDKSGLPSDRFFAERPEGSVSTLKIQRTQQEDSAVYLCASSLVAYRGTNEKLFFGSGTQLSVL.

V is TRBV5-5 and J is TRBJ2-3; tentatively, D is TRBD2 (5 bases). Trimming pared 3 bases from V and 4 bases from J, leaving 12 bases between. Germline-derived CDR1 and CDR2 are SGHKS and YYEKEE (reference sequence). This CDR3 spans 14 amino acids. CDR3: CASSWVAGADTQYF. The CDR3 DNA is TGTGCCAGCAGCTGGGTAGCCGGGGCAGATACGCAGTATTTT. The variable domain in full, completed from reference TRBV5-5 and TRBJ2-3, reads DAGVTQSPTHLIKTRGQQVTLRCSPISGHKSVSWYQQVLGQGPQFIFQYYEKEERGRGNFPDRFSARQFPNYSSELNVNALLLGDSALYLCASSWVAGADTQYFGPGTRLTVL.